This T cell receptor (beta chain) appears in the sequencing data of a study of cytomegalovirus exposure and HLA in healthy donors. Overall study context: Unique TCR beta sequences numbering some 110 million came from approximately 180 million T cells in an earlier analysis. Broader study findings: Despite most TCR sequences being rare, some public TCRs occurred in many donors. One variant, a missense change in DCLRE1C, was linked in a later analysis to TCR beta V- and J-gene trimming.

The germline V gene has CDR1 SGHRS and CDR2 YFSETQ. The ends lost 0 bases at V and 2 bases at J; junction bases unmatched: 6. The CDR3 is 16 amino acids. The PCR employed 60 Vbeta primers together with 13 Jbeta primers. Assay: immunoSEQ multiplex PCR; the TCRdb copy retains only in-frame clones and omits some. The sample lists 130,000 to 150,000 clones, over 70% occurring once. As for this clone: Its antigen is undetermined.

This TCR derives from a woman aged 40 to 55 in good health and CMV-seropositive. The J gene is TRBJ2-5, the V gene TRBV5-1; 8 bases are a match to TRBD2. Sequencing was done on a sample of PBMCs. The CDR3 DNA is TGCGCCAGCAGCTTGGATAGCGGGGCGATACAAGAGACCCAGTACTTC. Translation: CASSLDSGAIQETQYF.